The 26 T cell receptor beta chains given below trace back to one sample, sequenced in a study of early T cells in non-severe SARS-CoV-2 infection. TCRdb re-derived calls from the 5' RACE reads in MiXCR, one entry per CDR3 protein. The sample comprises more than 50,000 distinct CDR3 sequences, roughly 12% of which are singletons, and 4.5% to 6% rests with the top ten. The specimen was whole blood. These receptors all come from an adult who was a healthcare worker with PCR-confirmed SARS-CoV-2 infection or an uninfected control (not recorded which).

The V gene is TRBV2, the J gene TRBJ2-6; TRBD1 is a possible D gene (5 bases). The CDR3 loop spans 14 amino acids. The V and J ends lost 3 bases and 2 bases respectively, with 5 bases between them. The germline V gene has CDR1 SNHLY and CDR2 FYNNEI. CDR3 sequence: CASSDRAGANVLTF. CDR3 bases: TGTGCCAGCAGTGACAGGGCTGGGGCCAACGTCCTGACTTTC.

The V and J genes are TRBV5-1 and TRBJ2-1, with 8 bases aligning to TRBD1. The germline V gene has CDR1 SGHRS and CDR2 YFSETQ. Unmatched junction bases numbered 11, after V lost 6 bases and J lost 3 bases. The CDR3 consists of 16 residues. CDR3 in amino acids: CASTLGQGRYYNEQFF. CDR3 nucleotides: TGCGCCAGCACGCTAGGACAGGGCAGATACTACAATGAGCAGTTCTTC. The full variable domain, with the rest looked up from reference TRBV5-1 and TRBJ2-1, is KAGVTQTPRYLIKTRGQQVTLSCSPISGHRSVSWYQQTPGQGLQFLFEYFSETQRNKGNFPGRFSGRQFSNSRSEMNVSTLELGDSALYLCASTLGQGRYYNEQFFGPGTRLTVL.

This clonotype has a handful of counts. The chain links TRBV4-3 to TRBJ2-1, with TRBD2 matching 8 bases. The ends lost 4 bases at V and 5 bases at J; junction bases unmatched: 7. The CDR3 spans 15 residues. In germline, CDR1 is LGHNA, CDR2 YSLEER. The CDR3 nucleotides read TGCGCCAGCAGCCTTGAGCGGGGGTCCAACAATGAGCAGTTCTTC. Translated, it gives CASSLERGSNNEQFF.

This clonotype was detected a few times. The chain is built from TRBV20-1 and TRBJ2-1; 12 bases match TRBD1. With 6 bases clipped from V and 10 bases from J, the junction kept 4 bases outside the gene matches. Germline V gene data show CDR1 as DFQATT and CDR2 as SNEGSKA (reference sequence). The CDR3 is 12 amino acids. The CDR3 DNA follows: TGCAGTGCCGGGACAGGGGGCATGGAGCAGTTCTTC. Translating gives CSAGTGGMEQFF.

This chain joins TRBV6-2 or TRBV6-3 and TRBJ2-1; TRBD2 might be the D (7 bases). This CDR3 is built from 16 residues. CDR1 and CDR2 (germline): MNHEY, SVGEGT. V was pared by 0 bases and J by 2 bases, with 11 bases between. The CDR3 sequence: CASSYSSGGPYNEQFF. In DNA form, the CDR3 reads TGTGCCAGCAGTTACTCGTCGGGGGGCCCCTACAATGAGCAGTTCTTC.

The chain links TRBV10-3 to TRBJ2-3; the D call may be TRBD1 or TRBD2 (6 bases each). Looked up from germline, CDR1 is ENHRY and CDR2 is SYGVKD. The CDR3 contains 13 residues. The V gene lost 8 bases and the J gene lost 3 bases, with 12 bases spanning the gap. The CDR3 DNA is TGTGCCATCGAGGGGGGCGAGACAGATACGCAGTATTTT. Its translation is CAIEGGETDTQYF.

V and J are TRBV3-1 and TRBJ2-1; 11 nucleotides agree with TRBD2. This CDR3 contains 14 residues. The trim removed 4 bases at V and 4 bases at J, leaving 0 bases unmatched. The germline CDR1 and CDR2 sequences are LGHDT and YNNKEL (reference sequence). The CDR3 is CASSLAGGYNEQFF. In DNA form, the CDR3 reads TGTGCCAGCAGCCTAGCGGGAGGGTACAATGAGCAGTTCTTC.

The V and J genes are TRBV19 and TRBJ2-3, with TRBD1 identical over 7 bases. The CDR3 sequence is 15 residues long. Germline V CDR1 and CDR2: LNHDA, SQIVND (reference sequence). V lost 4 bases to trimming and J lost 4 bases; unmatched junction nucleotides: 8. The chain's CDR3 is CASSNRTGGADTQYF. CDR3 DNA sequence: TGTGCCAGTAGTAATCGGACAGGTGGAGCAGATACGCAGTATTTT.

The CDR3 DNA follows: TGTGCCAGCGGGGGCAACAGGGGCTCCTACGAGCAGTACTTC. Protein: CASGGNRGSYEQYF. The rearrangement joins TRBV12-3 or TRBV12-4 to TRBJ2-7, with 7 bases lining up with TRBD1. The CDR3 runs to 14 residues. V shed 8 bases, J shed 0 bases, and the junction held 7 bases outside the gene matches.

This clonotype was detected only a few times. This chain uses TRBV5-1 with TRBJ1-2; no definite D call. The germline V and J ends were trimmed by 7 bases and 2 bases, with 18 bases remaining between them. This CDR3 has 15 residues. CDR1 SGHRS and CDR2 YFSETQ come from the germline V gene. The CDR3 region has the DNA TGCGCCAGCTCCCGGGATTTTTCAGCGAACTATGGCTACACCTTC. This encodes CASSRDFSANYGYTF.

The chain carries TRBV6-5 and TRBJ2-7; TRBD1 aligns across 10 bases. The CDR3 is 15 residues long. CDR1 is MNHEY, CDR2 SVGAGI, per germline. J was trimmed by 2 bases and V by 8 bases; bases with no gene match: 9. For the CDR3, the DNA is TGTGCCAGCCGTGGGACAGGGGCGGGGGCCTACGAGCAGTACTTC. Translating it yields CASRGTGAGAYEQYF.

CDR3 coding DNA: TGCGCCAGCAGCCAAGAGGGAGGCACCGGGGAGCTGTTTTTT. Protein: CASSQEGGTGELFF. This rearrangement joins TRBV4-1 to TRBJ2-2; tentative D call: TRBD2 (6 bases). Deletions cut 0 bases from V and 4 bases from J, with 6 bases between. Per germline, CDR1 MGHRA and CDR2 YSYEKL. CDR3 length: 14 residues.

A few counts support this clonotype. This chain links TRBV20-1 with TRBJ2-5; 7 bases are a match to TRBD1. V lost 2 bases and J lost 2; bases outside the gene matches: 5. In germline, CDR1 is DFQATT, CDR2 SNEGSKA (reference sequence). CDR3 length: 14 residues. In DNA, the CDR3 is TGCAGTGCTAGACGGGACAGCAAGCAAGAGACCCAGTACTTC. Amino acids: CSARRDSKQETQYF.

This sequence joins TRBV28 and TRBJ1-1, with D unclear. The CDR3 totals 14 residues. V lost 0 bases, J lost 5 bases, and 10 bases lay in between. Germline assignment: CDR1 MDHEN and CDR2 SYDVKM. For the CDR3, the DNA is TGTGCCAGCAGTTTATGGGGTGGTTCAACTGAAGCTTTCTTT. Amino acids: CASSLWGGSTEAFF.

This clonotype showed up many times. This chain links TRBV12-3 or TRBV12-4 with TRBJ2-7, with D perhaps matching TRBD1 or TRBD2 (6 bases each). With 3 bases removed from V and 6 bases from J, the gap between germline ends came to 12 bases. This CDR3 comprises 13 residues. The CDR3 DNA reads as TGTGCCAGCAGTTTTGGCAGGGGAGGCGAGCAGTACTTC. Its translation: CASSFGRGGEQYF.

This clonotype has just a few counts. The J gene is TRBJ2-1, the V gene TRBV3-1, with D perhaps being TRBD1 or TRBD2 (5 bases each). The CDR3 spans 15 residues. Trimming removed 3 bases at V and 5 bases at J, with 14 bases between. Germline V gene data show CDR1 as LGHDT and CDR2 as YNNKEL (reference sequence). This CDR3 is CASSQLDRDHNEQFF. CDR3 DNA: TGTGCCAGCAGCCAGCTCGACCGGGACCACAATGAGCAGTTCTTC.

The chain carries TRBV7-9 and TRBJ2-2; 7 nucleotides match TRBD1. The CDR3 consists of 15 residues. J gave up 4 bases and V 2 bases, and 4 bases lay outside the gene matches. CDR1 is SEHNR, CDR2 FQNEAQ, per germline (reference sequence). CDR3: CASSLTGQSTGELFF. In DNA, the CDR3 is TGTGCCAGCAGCTTAACGGGACAGTCCACCGGGGAGCTGTTTTTT.

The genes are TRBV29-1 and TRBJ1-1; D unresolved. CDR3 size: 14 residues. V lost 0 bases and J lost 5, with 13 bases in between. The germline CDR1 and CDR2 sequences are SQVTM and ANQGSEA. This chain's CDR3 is CSVEEARPGTEAFF. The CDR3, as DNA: TGCAGCGTTGAAGAGGCAAGGCCCGGGACTGAAGCTTTCTTT.

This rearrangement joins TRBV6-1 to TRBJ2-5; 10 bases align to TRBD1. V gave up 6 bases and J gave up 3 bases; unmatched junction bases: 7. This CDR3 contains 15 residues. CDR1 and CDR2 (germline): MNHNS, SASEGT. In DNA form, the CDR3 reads TGTGCCAGCAGCGTAAGGACAGGGGGAGAAGAGACCCAGTACTTC. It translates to CASSVRTGGEETQYF.

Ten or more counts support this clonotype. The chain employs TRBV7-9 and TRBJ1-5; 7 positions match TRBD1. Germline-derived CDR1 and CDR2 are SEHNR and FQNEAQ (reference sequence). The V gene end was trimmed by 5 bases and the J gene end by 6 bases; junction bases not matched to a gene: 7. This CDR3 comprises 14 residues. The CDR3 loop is CASSIDRAGQPQHF. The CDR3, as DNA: TGTGCCAGCAGCATAGACAGGGCAGGTCAGCCCCAGCATTTT.

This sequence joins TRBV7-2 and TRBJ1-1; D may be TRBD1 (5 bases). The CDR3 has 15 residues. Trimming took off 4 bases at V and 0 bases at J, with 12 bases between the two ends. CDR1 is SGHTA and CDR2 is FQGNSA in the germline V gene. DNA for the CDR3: TGTGCCAGCAGCTCCGGGGCAGGGTTGAACACTGAAGCTTTCTTT. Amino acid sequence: CASSSGAGLNTEAFF.

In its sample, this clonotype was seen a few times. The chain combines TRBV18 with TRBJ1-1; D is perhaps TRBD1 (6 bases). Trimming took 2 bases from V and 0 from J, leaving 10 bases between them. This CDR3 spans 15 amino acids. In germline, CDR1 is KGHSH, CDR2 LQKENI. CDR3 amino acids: CASSPDQGLNTEAFF. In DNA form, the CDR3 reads TGTGCCAGCTCACCAGATCAGGGGCTGAACACTGAAGCTTTCTTT. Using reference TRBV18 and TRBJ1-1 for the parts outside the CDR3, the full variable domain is NAGVMQNPRHLVRRRGQEARLRCSPMKGHSHVYWYRQLPEEGLKFMVYLQKENIIDESGMPKERFSAEFPKEGPSILRIQQVVRGDSAAYFCASSPDQGLNTEAFFGQGTRLTVV.

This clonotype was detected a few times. CDR3 sequence (DNA): TGTGCCAGCAGCCTCACAGGGGCCCAAAACACAGATACGCAGTATTTT. Translated, it gives CASSLTGAQNTDTQYF. The chain employs TRBV6-5 and TRBJ2-3; 7 nucleotides align to TRBD1. In germline, CDR1 is MNHEY, CDR2 SVGAGI. Losses at the gene ends were 6 bases for V and 2 bases for J; bases not matched to a gene: 11. This CDR3 is built from 16 residues.

The CDR3 loop reads CASSFGASDTQYF. The CDR3 coding sequence is TGTGCCAGCAGCTTCGGGGCCTCCGATACGCAGTATTTT. This chain joins TRBV7-9 and TRBJ2-3; D may be TRBD1 or TRBD2 (5 bases each). Trimming cost V 3 bases and J 6 bases, with 10 bases left between them. The V gene's germline CDR1 is SEHNR and CDR2 FQNEAQ (reference sequence). The length of the CDR3 is 13 residues.

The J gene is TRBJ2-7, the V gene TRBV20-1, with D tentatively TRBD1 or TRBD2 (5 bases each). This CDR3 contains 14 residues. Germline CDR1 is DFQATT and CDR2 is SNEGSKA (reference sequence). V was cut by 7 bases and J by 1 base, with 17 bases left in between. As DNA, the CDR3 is TGCAGTGTCCGCCGGCAGGGACCGTCCTACGAGCAGTACTTC. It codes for CSVRRQGPSYEQYF.

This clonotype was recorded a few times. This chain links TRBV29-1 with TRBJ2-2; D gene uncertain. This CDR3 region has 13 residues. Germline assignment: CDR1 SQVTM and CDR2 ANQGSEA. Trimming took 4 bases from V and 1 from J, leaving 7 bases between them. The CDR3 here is CSVAAQNTGELFF. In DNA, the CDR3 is TGCAGCGTTGCGGCACAGAACACCGGGGAGCTGTTTTTT.